Below, 9 T cell receptor beta chains from the same sample are listed, as sequenced in a study of T-cell memory formation after mild COVID-19. TCRdb processed the 5' RACE reads anew with MiXCR; each CDR3 protein has one entry. This sample has hundreds of thousands of distinct CDR3 sequences, with over 15% found just once. The specimen sequenced was PBMCs or a T cell subset sorted from them (not recorded which). These receptors were obtained from an adult woman who had mild COVID-19 (a few samples of this study predate the infection). Cell type and time point are not known.

This chain joins TRBV7-9 and TRBJ1-2; D unclear. From germline, CDR1 is SEHNR and CDR2 FQNEAQ (reference sequence). This CDR3 contains 13 residues. Trimming removed 5 bases from V and 0 bases from J, with 7 bases in between. The CDR3 reads CASSPKANYGYTF. The DNA of the CDR3 is TGTGCCAGCAGCCCGAAGGCTAACTATGGCTACACCTTC.

This clonotype has only a few counts. Written as DNA, the CDR3 is TGTGCCATCTCCGAGCGGGAGTCCCGCACAGATACGCAGTATTTT. Protein: CAISERESRTDTQYF. This rearrangement joins TRBV10-3 to TRBJ2-3; 8 nucleotides line up with TRBD2. V shed 8 bases and J 1 base; nucleotides not matched to a gene: 8. The CDR3 is 15 residues long. Looked up from germline, CDR1 is ENHRY and CDR2 is SYGVKD.

This sequence joins TRBV11-2 and TRBJ2-1; no definite D call. V lost 5 bases and J lost 0, with 11 bases in between. The CDR3 runs 15 residues. Germline V gives CDR1 SGHAT, CDR2 FQNNGV. The chain's CDR3 is CASSRYESSYNEQFF. In nucleotides, the CDR3 is TGTGCCAGCAGCCGTTATGAGAGCTCCTACAATGAGCAGTTCTTC.

This rearrangement joins TRBV5-1 to TRBJ2-7, with 8 bases matching TRBD2. Germline assignment: CDR1 SGHRS and CDR2 YFSETQ. The CDR3 is 16 residues long. J lost 3 bases, V lost 4 bases, and 12 bases had no gene match. The CDR3 reads CASSAGGLAGHYEQYF. The CDR3, as DNA: TGCGCCAGCAGCGCGGGAGGTTTAGCGGGACACTACGAGCAGTACTTC.

The CDR3: CATRGQGPDTEAFF. CDR3 DNA sequence: TGTGCCACCAGGGGACAGGGTCCCGACACTGAAGCTTTCTTT. The V gene is TRBV24-1, the J gene TRBJ1-1, with 9 positions matching TRBD1. The V gene's germline CDR1 is KGHDR and CDR2 SFDVKD. This CDR3 is built from 14 residues. J gave up 3 bases and V 7 bases, and 5 bases lay outside the gene matches.

The table lists this clonotype with a few counts. The chain joins TRBV20-1 to TRBJ1-1; perhaps TRBD1 as D (5 bases). This CDR3 is 14 amino acids long. V was shortened by 5 bases and J by 0 bases, with 13 bases between the two germline ends. Per germline, CDR1 DFQATT and CDR2 SNEGSKA (reference sequence). The CDR3 coding sequence is TGCAGTGCTCCTAAACAGGCCGTGAACACTGAAGCTTTCTTT. Its translation: CSAPKQAVNTEAFF.

This clonotype was seen more than once but under ten times. Relative to the germline gene, one junction end is altered; a read error may explain this. V and J are TRBV5-1 and TRBJ1-3; D not certain. This CDR3 contains 15 residues. The V gene's germline CDR1 is SGHRS and CDR2 YFSETQ. CDR3 coding DNA: TGCGCCAGCAGCTTGGGTCCAGGATCTGAAAACACCATATATTTT. It codes for CASSLGPGSENTIYF.

This clonotype showed up just a few times. The chain has TRBV20-1 and TRBJ2-1; D is uncertain. This CDR3 contains 12 residues. The germline V gene encodes CDR1 DFQATT and CDR2 SNEGSKA (reference sequence). The V end was cut by 6 bases, the J end by 0 bases, with 6 bases between. This chain's CDR3 is CSAYSSYNEQFF. As DNA, the CDR3 is TGCAGTGCGTACAGCTCCTACAATGAGCAGTTCTTC.

This clonotype has more than one count but fewer than ten. V is TRBV14 and J is TRBJ2-3; 10 bases are shared with TRBD2. Unmatched junction bases numbered 7, after V lost 4 bases and J lost 6 bases. Germline CDR1 and CDR2: SGHDN and FVKESK. The CDR3 is 15 residues long. The CDR3 coding sequence is TGTGCCAGCAGCCGGGGGACTAGCGTTATCGATACGCAGTATTTT. Protein sequence: CASSRGTSVIDTQYF.